This TCR beta chain emerged from a study of tumor-infiltrating lymphocytes in oesophageal squamous cell carcinoma. The length of the CDR3 is 17 residues. Notes on this clonotype: The junction departs from germline at one end; a sequencing error may be responsible.

One entry per CDR3 protein, called by TCRdb with MiXCR from the PCR reads. The sample includes around 12,000 distinct CDR3 sequences, roughly 51% of them seen just once. The clonotype was recovered from a female donor with esophageal squamous cell carcinoma. The rearrangement joins TRBV5-3 to TRBJ2-4, with D tentatively TRBD2 (5 bases). TRBV5-3 is filed as an ORF, its function uncertain. Sequencing used blood. As DNA, the CDR3 is TGTGCCAGCAGCTTGGAACCCGGGGTCTCGCCCAAAAACATTCAGTACTTC. It encodes CASSLEPGVSPKNIQYF.